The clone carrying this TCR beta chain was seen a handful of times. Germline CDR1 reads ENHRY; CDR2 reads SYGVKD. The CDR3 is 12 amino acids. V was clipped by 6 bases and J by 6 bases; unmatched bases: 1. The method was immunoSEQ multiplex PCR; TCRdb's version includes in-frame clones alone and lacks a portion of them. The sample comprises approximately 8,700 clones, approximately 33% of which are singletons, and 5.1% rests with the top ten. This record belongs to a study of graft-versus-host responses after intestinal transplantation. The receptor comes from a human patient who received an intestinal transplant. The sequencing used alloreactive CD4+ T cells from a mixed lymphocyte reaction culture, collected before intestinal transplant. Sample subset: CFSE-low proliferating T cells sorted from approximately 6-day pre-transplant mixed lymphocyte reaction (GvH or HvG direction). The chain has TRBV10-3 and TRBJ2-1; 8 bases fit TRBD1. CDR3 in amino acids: CAIRTGANEQFF. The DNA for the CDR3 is TGTGCCATCAGGACAGGGGCCAATGAGCAGTTCTTC.